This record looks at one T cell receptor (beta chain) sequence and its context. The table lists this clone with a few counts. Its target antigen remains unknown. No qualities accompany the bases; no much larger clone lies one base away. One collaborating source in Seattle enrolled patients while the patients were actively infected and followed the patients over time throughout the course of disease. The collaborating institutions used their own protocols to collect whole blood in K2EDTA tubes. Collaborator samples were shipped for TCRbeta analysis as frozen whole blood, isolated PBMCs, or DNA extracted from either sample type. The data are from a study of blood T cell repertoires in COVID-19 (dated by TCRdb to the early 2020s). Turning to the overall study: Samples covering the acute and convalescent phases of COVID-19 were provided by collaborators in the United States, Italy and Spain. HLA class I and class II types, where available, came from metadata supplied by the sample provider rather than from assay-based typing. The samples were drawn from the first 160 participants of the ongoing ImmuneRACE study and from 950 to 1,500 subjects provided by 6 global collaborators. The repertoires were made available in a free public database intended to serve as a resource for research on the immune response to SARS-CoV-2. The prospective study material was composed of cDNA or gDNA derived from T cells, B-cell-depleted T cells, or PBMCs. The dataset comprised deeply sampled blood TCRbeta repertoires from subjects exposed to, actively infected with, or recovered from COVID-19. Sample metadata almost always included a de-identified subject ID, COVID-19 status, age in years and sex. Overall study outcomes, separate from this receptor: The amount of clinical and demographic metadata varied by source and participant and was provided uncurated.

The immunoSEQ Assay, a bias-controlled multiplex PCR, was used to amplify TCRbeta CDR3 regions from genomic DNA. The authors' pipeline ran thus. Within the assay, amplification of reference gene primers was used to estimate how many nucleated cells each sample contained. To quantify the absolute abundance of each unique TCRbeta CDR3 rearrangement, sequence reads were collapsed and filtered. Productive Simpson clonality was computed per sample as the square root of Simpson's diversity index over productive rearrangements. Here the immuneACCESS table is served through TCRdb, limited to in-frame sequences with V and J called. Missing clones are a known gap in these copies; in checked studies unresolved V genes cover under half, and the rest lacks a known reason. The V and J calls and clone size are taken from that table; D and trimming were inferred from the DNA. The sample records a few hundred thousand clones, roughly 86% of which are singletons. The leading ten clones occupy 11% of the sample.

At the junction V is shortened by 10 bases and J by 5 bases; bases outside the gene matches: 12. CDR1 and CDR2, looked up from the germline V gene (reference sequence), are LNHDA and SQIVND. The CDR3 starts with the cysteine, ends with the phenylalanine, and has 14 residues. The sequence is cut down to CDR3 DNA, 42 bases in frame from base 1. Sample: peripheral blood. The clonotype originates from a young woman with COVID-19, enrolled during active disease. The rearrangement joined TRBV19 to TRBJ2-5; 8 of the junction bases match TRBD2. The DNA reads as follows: TGTGCCACCAACCCGGGCGGCGGGGGGGAGACCCAGTACTTC. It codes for CATNPGGGGETQYF.